These 27 T cell receptor beta chains share one sample of origin, sequenced in a study of response to subunit inactivated influenza vaccine. From the RT-PCR reads, TCRdb called clonotypes with MiXCR, one entry per CDR3 protein. The sample contains over 750,000 distinct CDR3 sequences, over 20% of which appear only once. The specimen was PBMCs from blood, collected more than 4 days after vaccination. These receptors came from a man between 45 and 60 years old who received an inactivated influenza vaccine.

The DNA of the CDR3 is TGTGCCAGCAGCTCCCACTATTTATACTTGAACACCGGGGAGCTGTTTTTT. Its translation: CASSSHYLYLNTGELFF. V gene TRBV7-2 combines with J gene TRBJ2-2, with D uncertain. Germline CDR1 SGHTA, CDR2 FQGNSA. The CDR3 extends over 17 amino acids. Trimming took 4 bases from V and 1 from J, leaving 16 bases between them.

This chain links TRBV6-1 with TRBJ1-2, with 8 positions matching TRBD1. V dropped 7 bases and J dropped 7; count of bases not matched to a gene: 11. This CDR3 has 14 residues. Germline CDR1 is MNHNS and CDR2 is SASEGT. The CDR3 loop reads CASTPTGGSAGYTF. CDR3 sequence (DNA): TGTGCCAGCACCCCTACAGGGGGTTCGGCTGGCTACACCTTC.

This chain links TRBV20-1 with TRBJ2-1, with TRBD2 as a possible D gene (7 bases). The V end was cut by 5 bases, the J end by 11 bases, with 22 bases between. The germline V gene encodes CDR1 DFQATT and CDR2 SNEGSKA (reference sequence). The CDR3 consists of 14 residues. In nucleotides, the CDR3 is TGCAGTGCTCAAGGGGGGGGCTACTTAAATAAGCAGTTCTTC. This codes for CSAQGGGYLNKQFF.

This clonotype was seen a handful of times. The chain combines TRBV5-1 with TRBJ1-2; D ambiguous. The CDR3 sequence is 14 residues long. CDR1 and CDR2 from the germline V gene are SGHRS and YFSETQ. V lost 4 bases and J lost 3, with 13 bases in between. The CDR3 reads CASSEGSSDYGYTF. CDR3 DNA sequence: TGCGCCAGCAGCGAGGGTTCATCTGACTATGGCTACACCTTC.

The rearrangement joins TRBV5-1 to TRBJ2-7; 8 bases are shared with TRBD1. The V gene's germline CDR1 is SGHRS and CDR2 YFSETQ. The CDR3 extends over 14 amino acids. V lost 4 bases, J lost 5 bases, and 8 bases stayed unmatched. CDR3 nucleotide sequence: TGCGCCAGCAGCGCCAGGGGACAGGTAAACGAGCAGTACTTC. Translated: CASSARGQVNEQYF.

There are many counts of this clonotype. The chain is built from TRBV20-1 and TRBJ1-1, with D perhaps matching TRBD1 (6 bases). Germline lookup yields CDR1 DFQATT and CDR2 SNEGSKA (reference sequence). Between the trimmed V and J ends, which lost 5 bases and 6 bases, there was a span of 16 bases. The CDR3 loop spans 13 amino acids. CDR3 residues: CSAVGGGAAEAFF. DNA for the CDR3: TGCAGTGCTGTTGGAGGGGGGGCGGCTGAAGCTTTCTTT.

J is TRBJ1-1 and V is TRBV5-1; D unresolved. The length of the CDR3 is 15 residues. From germline, CDR1 is SGHRS and CDR2 YFSETQ. V lost 4 bases and J lost 1, with 14 bases in between. The CDR3: CASSRALTANTEAFF. The CDR3 DNA sequence: TGCGCCAGCAGCAGGGCCCTTACAGCGAACACTGAAGCTTTCTTT. The entire variable domain, with the rest obtained from reference TRBV5-1 and TRBJ1-1, is as follows: KAGVTQTPRYLIKTRGQQVTLSCSPISGHRSVSWYQQTPGQGLQFLFEYFSETQRNKGNFPGRFSGRQFSNSRSEMNVSTLELGDSALYLCASSRALTANTEAFFGQGTRLTVV.

This rearrangement joins TRBV20-1 to TRBJ1-2, with no clear D. Germline-derived CDR1 and CDR2 are DFQATT and SNEGSKA (reference sequence). The CDR3 runs to 13 residues. V lost 0 bases and J 5 bases, leaving 10 bases between the germline ends. CDR3 in amino acids: CSARERVGYGYTF. The CDR3 region has the DNA TGCAGTGCTAGAGAACGGGTTGGGTATGGCTACACCTTC.

This clonotype was seen repeatedly, ten times or more. The chain uses TRBV18 and TRBJ2-6; D remains unclear. The CDR3 totals 12 residues. Trimming took 5 bases from V and 10 from J, leaving 9 bases between them. Germline CDR1 KGHSH, CDR2 LQKENI. The CDR3 sequence: CASSVGRNVLTF. DNA for the CDR3: TGTGCCAGCTCAGTAGGCCGTAACGTCCTGACTTTC.

This clonotype was seen more than once but under ten times. The chain employs TRBV27 and TRBJ2-4, with 9 positions matching TRBD1. The trim removed 5 bases at V and 1 base at J, leaving 6 bases unmatched. Germline CDR1 MNHEY, CDR2 SMNVEV (reference sequence). The CDR3 spans 16 residues. The CDR3 spells CASSSRQGVAKNIQYF. The DNA for the CDR3 is TGTGCCAGCAGTAGTCGACAGGGGGTGGCCAAAAACATTCAGTACTTC.

The chain has TRBV29-1 and TRBJ2-1; 12 bases match TRBD2. The CDR3 has 14 amino acids. Germline CDR1 and CDR2: SQVTM and ANQGSEA. With 3 bases clipped from V and 7 bases from J, the junction kept 4 bases outside the gene matches. This CDR3 reads CSVEPGTSGNEQFF. Here the CDR3 DNA reads TGCAGCGTTGAGCCCGGGACTAGCGGGAATGAGCAGTTCTTC.

The genes are TRBV18 and TRBJ2-1; 10 bases fit TRBD2. Germline CDR1 is KGHSH and CDR2 is LQKENI. V lost 3 bases, J lost 4 bases, and 9 bases stayed unmatched. The CDR3 consists of 17 residues. The CDR3 DNA is TGTGCCAGCTCACCGGGGCTAGCGGGAGTACCATACAATGAGCAGTTCTTC. As protein: CASSPGLAGVPYNEQFF.

V gene TRBV6-2 or TRBV6-3 combines with J gene TRBJ2-4, with a possible D match to TRBD2 (6 bases). CDR3 length: 14 amino acids. V lost 6 bases and J 3 bases, leaving 12 bases between the germline ends. CDR1 and CDR2 from the germline V gene are MNHEY and SVGEGT. CDR3 nucleotides: TGTGCCAGCAGGCGGGACGGCCTCAAAAACATTCAGTACTTC. As protein: CASRRDGLKNIQYF.

The chain joins TRBV2 to TRBJ1-1; D perhaps matches TRBD1 (6 bases). Trimming shortened V by 6 bases and J by 5 bases, and 16 bases separated the two germline ends. Germline loops: CDR1 SNHLY, CDR2 FYNNEI. This CDR3 is built from 14 residues. CDR3 in amino acids: CASRYTGQWTEAFF. The CDR3 DNA reads as TGTGCCAGCAGATATACGGGACAATGGACTGAAGCTTTCTTT.

The chain uses TRBV29-1 and TRBJ1-1, with D possibly being TRBD1 (6 bases). Germline CDR1 reads SQVTM; CDR2 reads ANQGSEA. The ends were cut back, 5 bases at V and 5 bases at J, with 15 bases in the middle. The CDR3 is made up of 13 amino acids. CDR3 nucleotides: TGCAGCGTTTGGGGGCAGGGAGGAACTGAAGCTTTCTTT. Protein sequence: CSVWGQGGTEAFF.

This clonotype was observed a few times. The chain joins TRBV28 to TRBJ2-1; 8 positions agree with TRBD2. The V gene end was trimmed by 2 bases and the J gene end by 8 bases; junction bases not matched to a gene: 5. Germline values: CDR1 MDHEN, CDR2 SYDVKM. The CDR3 is made up of 14 amino acids. CDR3 DNA: TGTGCCAGCAGTTTACAGCGGGAGTTGGATGAGCAGTTCTTC. Residues: CASSLQRELDEQFF. The whole variable domain, filled in from reference TRBV28 and TRBJ2-1, reads DVKVTQSSRYLVKRTGEKVFLECVQDMDHENMFWYRQDPGLGLRLIYFSYDVKMKEKGDIPEGYSVSREKKERFSLILESASTNQTSMYLCASSLQRELDEQFFGPGTRLTVL.

This clonotype has more than one count but fewer than ten. A much more abundant neighbour one base away suggests this may be a read error. The chain employs TRBV7-8 and TRBJ1-1, with 9 bases lining up with TRBD1. CDR3 length: 15 amino acids. Germline CDR1 reads SGHVS; CDR2 reads FQNEAQ. The CDR3 here is CASSNPYRGRTEVFF. The CDR3 DNA reads as TGTGCCAGCAGCAATCCCTACAGGGGGCGGACTGAAGTTTTCTTT.

V and J are TRBV11-2 and TRBJ2-1; D is unresolved. From germline, CDR1 is SGHAT and CDR2 FQNNGV. The CDR3 is made up of 12 amino acids. The V end lost 3 bases, the J end lost 10 bases, and 10 bases lay between the germline ends. CDR3 nucleotide sequence: TGTGCCAGCAGCTTTCTGACTGTAGAGCAGTTCTTC. Protein: CASSFLTVEQFF.

This clonotype was seen repeatedly, ten times or more. The gene calls are TRBV5-1 and TRBJ1-6; 8 bases are a match to TRBD1. The CDR3 consists of 17 residues. Germline assignment: CDR1 SGHRS and CDR2 YFSETQ. Germline trimming cut 4 bases from V and 0 bases from J; bases unmatched to any gene: 6. The CDR3 coding sequence is TGCGCCAGCAGCGGTGGACAGGGAAGCTCCTATAATTCACCCCTCCACTTT. It encodes CASSGGQGSSYNSPLHF.

This clonotype was picked up a small number of times. V usage is TRBV7-9 and J usage is TRBJ1-1; 12 nucleotides agree with TRBD1. Trimming cost V 4 bases and J 7 bases; bases outside gene matches: 7. This CDR3 is built from 15 residues. Germline V gene sequence: CDR1 SEHNR, CDR2 FQNEAQ (reference sequence). DNA for the CDR3: TGTGCCAGCAGCTCGGGACAGGGGGCAGTTGATGAAGCTTTCTTT. As protein: CASSSGQGAVDEAFF.

The table lists this clonotype with a few counts. The chain has TRBV28 and TRBJ2-1, with 11 bases fitting TRBD2. Looked up from germline, CDR1 is MDHEN and CDR2 is SYDVKM. With V trimmed by 6 bases and J by 7 bases, 8 bases remained unmatched. This CDR3 spans 15 amino acids. The CDR3 protein is CASRLLAGARNEQFF. The CDR3 region has the DNA TGTGCCAGCAGGTTACTAGCGGGGGCGAGAAATGAGCAGTTCTTC.

V gene TRBV30 combines with J gene TRBJ2-3, with a weak D call TRBD1 (5 bases). V lost 0 bases and J 2 bases, leaving 9 bases between the germline ends. The CDR3 has 14 residues. CDR1 and CDR2 (germline): GTSNPN, SVGIG (reference sequence). The CDR3 DNA reads as TGTGCCTGGAGTGTATGGGGCTTCACAGATACGCAGTATTTT. This sequence encodes CAWSVWGFTDTQYF.

In this sample, this clonotype turned up many times. V is TRBV12-3 or TRBV12-4 and J is TRBJ2-1; 9 bases are shared with TRBD1. Unmatched junction bases numbered 9, after V lost 10 bases and J lost 5 bases. The CDR3 is 14 residues long. Written as DNA, the CDR3 is TGTGCCACCTCGACCGGACAGGGGAACAATGAGCAGTTCTTC. It is translated as CATSTGQGNNEQFF.

This clonotype was seen repeatedly, ten times or more. This sequence joins TRBV5-1 and TRBJ2-3; D not resolved. V lost 3 bases and J lost 0, with 11 bases in between. The V gene's germline CDR1 is SGHRS and CDR2 YFSETQ. This CDR3 is 15 amino acids long. The CDR3 DNA reads TGCGCCAGCAGCTCCCCGGACCGTAGCACAGATACGCAGTATTTT. Translating gives CASSSPDRSTDTQYF.

The CDR3, as DNA: TGCAGTGCTAGAGCATCAAGGGGTTCACCCCTCCACTTT. This translates into CSARASRGSPLHF. The chain combines TRBV20-1 with TRBJ1-6, with D perhaps matching TRBD1 (5 bases). The germline CDR1 and CDR2 sequences are DFQATT and SNEGSKA (reference sequence). Trimming pared 1 base from V and 9 bases from J, leaving 10 bases between. The CDR3 totals 13 residues.

This clonotype occurred a few times. J is TRBJ2-2 and V is TRBV4-3, with D possibly matching TRBD2 (5 bases). The CDR3 has 14 amino acids. The V end was cut by 0 bases, the J end by 7 bases, with 9 bases between. Per germline, CDR1 LGHNA and CDR2 YSLEER. The CDR3 DNA sequence: TGCGCCAGCAGCCAAGATTCGGGGATCGGGGAGCTGTTTTTT. It encodes CASSQDSGIGELFF.

A few counts support this clonotype. The V call is TRBV5-1, the J call TRBJ2-2; 7 nucleotides line up with TRBD1. The CDR3 runs to 16 residues. With V trimmed by 0 bases and J by 5 bases, 7 bases remained unmatched. CDR1 and CDR2 (germline): SGHRS, YFSETQ. The CDR3 bases are TGCGCCAGCAGCTTGGATCCGGGACAGACAACCGGGGAGCTGTTTTTT. Translation: CASSLDPGQTTGELFF.